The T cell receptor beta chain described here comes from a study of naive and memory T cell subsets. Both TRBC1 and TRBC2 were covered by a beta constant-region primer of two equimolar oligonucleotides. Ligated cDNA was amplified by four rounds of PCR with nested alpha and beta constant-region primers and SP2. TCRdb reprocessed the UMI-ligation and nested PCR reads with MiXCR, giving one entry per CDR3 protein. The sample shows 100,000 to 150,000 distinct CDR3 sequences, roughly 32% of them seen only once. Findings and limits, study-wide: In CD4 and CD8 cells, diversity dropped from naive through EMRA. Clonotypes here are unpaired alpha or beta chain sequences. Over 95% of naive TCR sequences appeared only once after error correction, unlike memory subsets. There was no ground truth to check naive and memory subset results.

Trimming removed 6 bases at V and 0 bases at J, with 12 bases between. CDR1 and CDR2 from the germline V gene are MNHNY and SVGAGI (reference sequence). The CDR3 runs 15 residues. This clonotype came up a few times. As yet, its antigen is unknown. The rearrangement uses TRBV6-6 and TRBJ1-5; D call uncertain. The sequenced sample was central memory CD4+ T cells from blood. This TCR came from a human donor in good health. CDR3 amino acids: CASRDTFRSNQPQHF. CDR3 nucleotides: TGTGCCAGCAGAGACACATTTCGTAGCAATCAGCCCCAGCATTTT.